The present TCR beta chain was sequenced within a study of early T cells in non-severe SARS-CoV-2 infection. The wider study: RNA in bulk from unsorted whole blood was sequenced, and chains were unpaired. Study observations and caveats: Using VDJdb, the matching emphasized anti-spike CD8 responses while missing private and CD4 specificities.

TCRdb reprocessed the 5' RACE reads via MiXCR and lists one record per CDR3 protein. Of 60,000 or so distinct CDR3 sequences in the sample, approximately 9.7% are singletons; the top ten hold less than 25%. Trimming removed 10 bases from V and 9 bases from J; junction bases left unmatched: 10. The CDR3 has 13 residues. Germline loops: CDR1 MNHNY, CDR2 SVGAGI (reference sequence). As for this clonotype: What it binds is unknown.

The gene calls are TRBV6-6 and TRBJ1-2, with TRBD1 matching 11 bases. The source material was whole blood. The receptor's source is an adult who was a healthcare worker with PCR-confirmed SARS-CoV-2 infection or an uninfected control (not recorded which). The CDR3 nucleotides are TGTGCCATTTCCGGGACAGGGGGAATTCGCTACACCTTC. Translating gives CAISGTGGIRYTF.